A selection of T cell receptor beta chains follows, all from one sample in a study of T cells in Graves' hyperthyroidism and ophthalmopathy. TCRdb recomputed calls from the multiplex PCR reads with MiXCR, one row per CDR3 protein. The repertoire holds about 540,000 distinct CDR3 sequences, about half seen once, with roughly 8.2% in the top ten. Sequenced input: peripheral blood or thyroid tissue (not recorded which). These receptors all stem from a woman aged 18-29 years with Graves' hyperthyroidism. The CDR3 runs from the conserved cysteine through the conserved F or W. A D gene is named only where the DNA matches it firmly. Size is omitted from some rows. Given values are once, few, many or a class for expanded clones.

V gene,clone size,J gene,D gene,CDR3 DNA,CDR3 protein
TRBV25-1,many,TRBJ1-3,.,TGTGCCAGCAGTGACTCCCGGGTTTTCGTCTCTGGAAACACCATATATTTT,CASSDSRVFVSGNTIYF
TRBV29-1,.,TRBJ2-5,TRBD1,TGCAGCCCACCGGGACAGGGGGTTAACCAAGAGACCCAGTACTTC,CSPPGQGVNQETQYF
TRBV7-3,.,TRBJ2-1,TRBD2,TGTGCCAGCAGCTACGGACTAGCGGGAGGGTACAATGAGCAGTTCTTC,CASSYGLAGGYNEQFF
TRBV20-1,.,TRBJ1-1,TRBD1,TGCAGTGCCCCGACAGGGGGCAGGGGAGCTTTCTTT,CSAPTGGRGAFF
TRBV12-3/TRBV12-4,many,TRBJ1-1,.,TGTGCCAGCAGTTTAAGGCAGGGAGCTTTCTTT,CASSLRQGAFF
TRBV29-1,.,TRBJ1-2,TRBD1,TGCAGCGTTGAGGACAGGGACAACTATGGCTACACCTTC,CSVEDRDNYGYTF
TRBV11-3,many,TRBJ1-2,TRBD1,TGTGCCAGCAGCCCCGACAGGGGCAGCTATGGCTACACCTTC,CASSPDRGSYGYTF
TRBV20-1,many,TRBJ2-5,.,TGCAGTGCTAGAGCGGCACAGGGGGGGAGAGAGACCCAGTACTTC,CSARAAQGGRETQYF
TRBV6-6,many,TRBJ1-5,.,TGTGCCAGCAGTTACGTGGGGGGTCATCAGCCCCAGCATTTT,CASSYVGGHQPQHF
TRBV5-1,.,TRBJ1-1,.,TGCGCCAGCAGCTTGGGTGCGGACACTAACACTGAAGCTTTCTTT,CASSLGADTNTEAFF
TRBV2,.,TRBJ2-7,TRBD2,TGTGCCAGCAGTGAATCCCTAGTAGCGGGAGAGGTTTACGAGCAGTACTTC,CASSESLVAGEVYEQYF
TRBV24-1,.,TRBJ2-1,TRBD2,TGTGCCACCAAAAACCTAGCGGGAGAGCAGTTCTTC,CATKNLAGEQFF
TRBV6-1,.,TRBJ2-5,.,TGTGCCAGCAGTGAAGCAGGGACAGAGACCCAGTACTTC,CASSEAGTETQYF
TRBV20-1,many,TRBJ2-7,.,TGCAGTGCTACTGAAGGACTGTTCGGCTACGAGCAGTACTTC,CSATEGLFGYEQYF
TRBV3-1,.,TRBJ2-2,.,TGTGCCAGCAGCCACGGGGAGCTGTTTTTT,CASSHGELFF
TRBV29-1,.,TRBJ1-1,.,TGCAGCGTTAAGGGGGTGAACACTGAAGCTTTCTTT,CSVKGVNTEAFF
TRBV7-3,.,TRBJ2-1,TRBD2,TGTGCCAGCAGCTTCTTAGCGGGAGCATCCTACAATGAGCAGTTCTTC,CASSFLAGASYNEQFF
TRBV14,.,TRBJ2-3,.,TGTGCCAGCAGTCTATACTACTCTAGGAGCACAGATACGCAGTATTTT,CASSLYYSRSTDTQYF
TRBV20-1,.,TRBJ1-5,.,TGCAGTGCAAGCCAGGGGCGAGGCAATCAGCCCCAGCATTTT,CSASQGRGNQPQHF
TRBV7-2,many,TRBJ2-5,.,TGTGCCAGCAGCCGGACAGCCGAAGAGACCCAGTACTTC,CASSRTAEETQYF
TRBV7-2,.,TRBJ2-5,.,TGTGCCAGCAGCTTCCTCACCCAGTACTTC,CASSFLTQYF
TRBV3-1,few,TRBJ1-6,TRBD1,TGTGCCAGCAGCCAATATAAGGGAACAGGGGGCTACCACTTT,CASSQYKGTGGYHF
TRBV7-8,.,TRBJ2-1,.,TGCGCCAGCAGCCAGAGGTCCAGTGAGCAGTTCTTC,CASSQRSSEQFF
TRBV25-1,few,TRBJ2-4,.,TGTGCCAGCAGTGAACGTATCCACCCCAACATTCAGTACTTC,CASSERIHPNIQYF
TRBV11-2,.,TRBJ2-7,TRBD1,TGTGCCAGCAGCCGGGGACAGGGGGCCGAGCAGTACTTC,CASSRGQGAEQYF
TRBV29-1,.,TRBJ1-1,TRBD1,TGCAGCGTTGCCACACCGCCGACAGGGTTACCTGAAGCTTTCTTT,CSVATPPTGLPEAFF
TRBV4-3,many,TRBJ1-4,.,TGCGCCAGCAGCCAAGATCGAAGGGGCGGGACACCAACTAATGAAAAACTGTTTTTT,CASSQDRRGGTPTNEKLFF
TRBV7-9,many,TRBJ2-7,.,TGTGCCAGCAGCTACGGGACTTCCCCCGAGAATCAGTACTTC,CASSYGTSPENQYF
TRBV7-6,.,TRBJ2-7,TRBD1,TGTGCCAGCAGCGCTGCGGACCAGGGGGCCGCTTCCTACGAGCAGTACTTC,CASSAADQGAASYEQYF
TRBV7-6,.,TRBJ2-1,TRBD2,TGTGCCAGCAGCTATGGGGTCACACTAGCGGGAGGGAGTGAGCAGTTCTTC,CASSYGVTLAGGSEQFF
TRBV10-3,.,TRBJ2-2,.,TGTGCCATCAGTGAGTCGACACCCCCGCGGGAGCTGTTTTTT,CAISESTPPRELFF
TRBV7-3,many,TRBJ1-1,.,TGTGCCAGCAGTCCGGACAGTAACACTGAAGCTTTCTTT,CASSPDSNTEAFF
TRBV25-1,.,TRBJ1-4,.,TGTGCCAGCAGTGAATGGCGGGCGGGGACTGAAAAACTGTTTTTT,CASSEWRAGTEKLFF
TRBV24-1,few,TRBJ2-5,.,TGTGCCACCAGTGGATTATATGGGACCCAGTACTTC,CATSGLYGTQYF
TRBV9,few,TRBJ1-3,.,TGTGCCAGCAGCTTAAACCGCCACTCTGGAAACACCATATATTTT,CASSLNRHSGNTIYF
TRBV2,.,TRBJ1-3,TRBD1,TGTGCCAGCAGTGAACGGACAGGGGGGGACACCATATATTTT,CASSERTGGDTIYF
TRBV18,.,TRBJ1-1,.,TGTGCCAGCTCACCACCACAGAAGAACACTGAAGCTTTCTTT,CASSPPQKNTEAFF
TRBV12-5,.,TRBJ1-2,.,TGTGCTAGTGGTTCTAGAGGTGGCTACACCTTC,CASGSRGGYTF
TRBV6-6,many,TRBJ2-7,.,TGTGCCAGCAGTGCAGTGGGGGAGCAGTACTTC,CASSAVGEQYF
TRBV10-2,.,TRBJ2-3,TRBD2,TGCGCCAGCATACCAACTAGCGGGAGTGCAGATACGCAGTATTTT,CASIPTSGSADTQYF
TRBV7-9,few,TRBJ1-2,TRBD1,TGTGCCAGCAGCTTAGCCCGGACAGGGATTAGCTATGGCTACACCTTC,CASSLARTGISYGYTF
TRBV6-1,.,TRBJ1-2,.,TGTGCCAGCAGTGAATCAGAAACAGGGAACTATGGCTACACCTTC,CASSESETGNYGYTF
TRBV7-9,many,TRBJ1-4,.,TGTGCCAGCAGCTTAGACGCTGACGGGTGGGAAAAACTGTTTTTT,CASSLDADGWEKLFF
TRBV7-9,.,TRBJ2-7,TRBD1,TGTGCCAGCAGCTTAGCCCAACCCGGGACAGGGGAGTACTTC,CASSLAQPGTGEYF
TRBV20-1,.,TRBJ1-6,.,TGCAGTGCTAGGACAGTGGGGAATTCACCCCTCCACTTT,CSARTVGNSPLHF
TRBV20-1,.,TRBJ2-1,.,TGCAGTGCTAGACGCGATACATCCTACAATGAGCAGTTCTTC,CSARRDTSYNEQFF
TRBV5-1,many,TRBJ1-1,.,TGCGCCAGCAAACCCGGGGGCTCTGGGAACACTGAAGCTTTCTTT,CASKPGGSGNTEAFF
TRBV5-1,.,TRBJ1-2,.,TGCGCCAGCAGCTGGGCAGGGACTAACTATGGCTACACCTTC,CASSWAGTNYGYTF
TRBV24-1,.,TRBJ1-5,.,TGTGCCACCAGTGAGTCCGGAACTTCGGCTCAGCCCCAGCATTTT,CATSESGTSAQPQHF
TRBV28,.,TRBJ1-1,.,TGTGCCAGCAGTCGGTTCGGGAGGCCAGGTGAAGCTTTCTTT,CASSRFGRPGEAFF